The 30 T cell receptor beta chains below all came from one sample that was sequenced in a study of T cell repertoires in cytomegalovirus infection. One entry per CDR3 protein results from TCRdb running MiXCR on the reads. The table lists about 830,000 distinct CDR3 sequences, about 31% of them singletons. These receptors have no identified antigens. Sequenced here: cultured CD8+ T cells from PBMCs, sampled from culture after CMV antigen stimulation. The receptors shown here come from a human donor in good health (CMV status not recorded). Some clones in this sample may be carry-over from other donors' samples.

The V and J genes are TRBV2 and TRBJ1-1; D unclear. Trimming left V 3 bases short and J 4 bases short, with 12 bases between. The CDR3 spans 14 residues. Germline V CDR1 and CDR2: SNHLY, FYNNEI. The CDR3 spells CASSERAYFTEAFF. CDR3 coding DNA: TGTGCCAGCAGTGAGAGGGCTTATTTCACTGAAGCTTTCTTT.

The chain carries TRBV27 and TRBJ2-5; D is unclear. V lost 0 bases, J lost 5 bases, and 13 bases lay in between. Germline CDR1 and CDR2: MNHEY and SMNVEV (reference sequence). The CDR3 extends over 15 amino acids. The CDR3 DNA is TGTGCCAGCAGTTTATCGTTCCCGGGCGCGGAGACCCAGTACTTC. Its translation: CASSLSFPGAETQYF.

The chain uses TRBV12-3 or TRBV12-4 and TRBJ2-5; 7 bases match TRBD2. The CDR3 length is 14 residues. The V and J ends lost 6 bases and 5 bases, in that order; junction bases with no gene match: 9. CDR3 sequence reads: CASSVKAGEETQYF. In DNA, the CDR3 is TGTGCCAGCAGCGTCAAGGCGGGGGAGGAGACCCAGTACTTC.

The rearrangement joins TRBV29-1 to TRBJ1-5; no firm D call. The CDR3 extends over 14 amino acids. Germline-derived CDR1 and CDR2 are SQVTM and ANQGSEA. V gave up 6 bases and J gave up 1 base, with 13 bases separating them. The CDR3: CSVSGGGSNQPQHF. CDR3 in DNA: TGCAGCGTCTCTGGTGGAGGGAGCAATCAGCCCCAGCATTTT.

Of note for this clonotype: Its ends do not fully match the called genes, so a read error is possible. The chain combines TRBV10-1 with TRBJ1-2; D gene ambiguous. The length of the CDR3 is 15 residues. CDR1 and CDR2 (germline): WNHNN, SYGVQD (reference sequence). CDR3 residues: CASSPGRPINYDYTF. In nucleotides, the CDR3 is TGCGCCAGCAGCCCCGGCAGGCCAATTAACTATGACTACACCTTC.

This clonotype was counted between two and nine times. This chain connects TRBV9 to TRBJ2-3; 8 bases are a match to TRBD2. The length of the CDR3 is 12 residues. V lost 3 bases, J lost 13 bases, and 7 bases stayed unmatched. In germline, CDR1 is SGDLS, CDR2 YYNGEE. Here the CDR3 reads CASSDRGGIEYF. The DNA of the CDR3 is TGTGCCAGCAGCGACCGGGGGGGCATAGAGTATTTT.

This clonotype was observed a handful of times. The chain is built from TRBV5-5 and TRBJ1-1; no definite D call. The CDR3 covers 11 residues. The germline V gene encodes CDR1 SGHKS and CDR2 YYEKEE (reference sequence). V gave up 8 bases and J gave up 5 bases, with 10 bases separating them. The CDR3 loop reads CASSQETEAFF. The CDR3 DNA reads as TGTGCCAGTTCCCAGGAGACTGAAGCTTTCTTT. Together with reference TRBV5-5 and TRBJ1-1, the CDR3 gives the full variable domain: DAGVTQSPTHLIKTRGQQVTLRCSPISGHKSVSWYQQVLGQGPQFIFQYYEKEERGRGNFPDRFSARQFPNYSSELNVNALLLGDSALYLCASSQETEAFFGQGTRLTVV.

This clonotype was detected ten times or more. CDR3: CASSRPGLAIDEQFF. CDR3 sequence (DNA): TGTGCCAGCAGCCGCCCAGGACTAGCGATCGATGAGCAGTTCTTC. This rearrangement joins TRBV7-6 to TRBJ2-1; 9 positions agree with TRBD2. CDR3 length: 15 residues. V shed 5 bases and J 8 bases; nucleotides not matched to a gene: 10. Germline loops: CDR1 SGHVS, CDR2 FNYEAQ. The full variable domain, its missing parts supplied by reference TRBV7-6 and TRBJ2-1, is GAGVSQSPRYKVTKRGQDVALRCDPISGHVSLYWYRQALGQGPEFLTYFNYEAQQDKSGLPNDRFSAERPEGSISTLTIQRTEQRDSAMYRCASSRPGLAIDEQFFGPGTRLTVL.

With regard to this clonotype: Without the conserved terminal phenylalanine or tryptophan, this CDR3 likely stems from a read error. The chain recombines TRBV7-9 with TRBJ2-1; tentatively, D is TRBD2 (7 bases). V gave up 6 bases and J gave up 10 bases, with 16 bases separating them. CDR3 size: 13 residues. The germline V gene encodes CDR1 SEHNR and CDR2 FQNEAQ (reference sequence). Here the CDR3 reads CASRDGGPVEQFS. Here the CDR3 DNA reads TGTGCCAGCAGGGACGGGGGGCCAGTAGAGCAGTTCTCC.

The V gene is TRBV7-8, the J gene TRBJ2-1, with D perhaps matching TRBD2 (6 bases). The germline CDR1 and CDR2 sequences are SGHVS and FQNEAQ. V lost 7 bases to trimming and J lost 9 bases, with 22 bases between them. The CDR3 runs 15 residues. CDR3 region: CASTPTRTNLVEQFF. The CDR3 DNA is TGTGCCAGCACCCCGACTAGGACTAATTTGGTTGAGCAGTTCTTC.

This clonotype was seen at least ten times. The rearrangement links TRBV7-8 to TRBJ1-2; the D gene is possibly TRBD1 (5 bases). Per the germline V gene, CDR1 is SGHVS and CDR2 is FQNEAQ. The CDR3 extends over 14 amino acids. V was trimmed by 1 base and J by 6 bases, leaving 12 bases between them. The chain's CDR3 is CASSLGGYYDGYTF. The CDR3 DNA follows: TGTGCCAGCAGCTTAGGGGGCTATTACGATGGCTACACCTTC.

V gene TRBV28 combines with J gene TRBJ2-1, with D perhaps assigned TRBD1 or TRBD2 (6 bases each). CDR1 MDHEN and CDR2 SYDVKM come from the germline V gene. Trimming took off 3 bases at V and 8 bases at J, with 17 bases between the two ends. This CDR3 spans 15 amino acids. The DNA for the CDR3 is TGTGCCAGCAGTTTTCGGGGGCCCCCGTTCGATGAGCAGTTCTTC. It specifies CASSFRGPPFDEQFF. The entire variable domain, with the rest obtained from reference TRBV28 and TRBJ2-1, is as follows: DVKVTQSSRYLVKRTGEKVFLECVQDMDHENMFWYRQDPGLGLRLIYFSYDVKMKEKGDIPEGYSVSREKKERFSLILESASTNQTSMYLCASSFRGPPFDEQFFGPGTRLTVL.

This clonotype was observed many times. One junction end disagrees with the germline gene, perhaps due to a read error. The chain uses TRBV6-2 or TRBV6-3 and TRBJ2-1; 7 nucleotides agree with TRBD2. Germline V gene data show CDR1 as MNHEY and CDR2 as SVGEGT. This CDR3 is 14 amino acids long. CDR3 sequence: CASSYTTPGTTLLF. The CDR3 nucleotides read TGTGCCAGCAGTTACACCACCCCGGGGACTACCCTCCTCTTC.

This clonotype came up a few times. The chain employs TRBV7-9 and TRBJ1-2; possible D gene TRBD1, 5 bases. The CDR3 runs to 15 residues. Germline V gene lookup returns CDR1 SEHNR and CDR2 FQNEAQ (reference sequence). V lost 1 base and J 5 bases, leaving 14 bases between the germline ends. CDR3 bases: TGTGCCAGCAGCTTAGAAGGGTCGGGGGATTATGGCTACACCTTC. Translation gives CASSLEGSGDYGYTF.

The sample holds many counts of this clonotype. The V gene is TRBV7-8, the J gene TRBJ1-2, with 9 bases aligning to TRBD1. Unmatched junction bases numbered 4, after V lost 1 base and J lost 7 bases. Germline-derived CDR1 and CDR2 are SGHVS and FQNEAQ. This CDR3 is 14 amino acids long. CDR3 amino acids: CASSLGTGAGGYTF. DNA of the CDR3: TGTGCCAGCAGCTTAGGGACAGGGGCCGGTGGCTACACCTTC. Together with reference TRBV7-8 and TRBJ1-2, the CDR3 gives the full variable domain: GAGVSQSPRYKVAKRGQDVALRCDPISGHVSLFWYQQALGQGPEFLTYFQNEAQLDKSGLPSDRFFAERPEGSVSTLKIQRTQQEDSAVYLCASSLGTGAGGYTFGSGTRLTVV.

This chain links TRBV2 with TRBJ1-6; 10 bases map to TRBD1. There are 16 residues in the CDR3. The J segment lost 6 bases and the V segment lost 6 bases, leaving 8 bases of the junction unmatched. Looked up from germline, CDR1 is SNHLY and CDR2 is FYNNEI. The CDR3 nucleotides read TGTGCCAGCAGGGTTAGACAGGGGGCGATTAATTCACCCCTCCACTTT. Its translation: CASRVRQGAINSPLHF.

At least ten counts were recorded for this clonotype. CDR3 sequence reads: CASSDFSNQPQHF. CDR3 nucleotides: TGTGCCAGCAGCGATTTTAGCAATCAGCCCCAGCATTTT. This chain uses TRBV7-2 with TRBJ1-5, with no clear D. The CDR3 has 13 residues. Germline V gene sequence: CDR1 SGHTA, CDR2 FQGNSA. Trimming cost V 5 bases and J 0 bases, with 5 bases left between them.

This clonotype was recorded many times. This sequence joins TRBV6-1 and TRBJ1-1; D is ambiguous. Between the trimmed V and J ends, which lost 5 bases and 0 bases, there was a span of 10 bases. CDR1 is MNHNS, CDR2 SASEGT, per germline. This CDR3 has 14 residues. CDR3 in DNA: TGTGCCAGCAGTCGCATTATATTGAACACTGAAGCTTTCTTT. Its protein is CASSRIILNTEAFF.

The V call is TRBV28, the J call TRBJ2-6; D unresolved. V lost 2 bases to trimming and J lost 0 bases, with 11 bases between them. CDR1 and CDR2 (germline): MDHEN, SYDVKM. The CDR3 consists of 17 residues. This CDR3 is CASSLESAVSGANVLTF. The CDR3 DNA follows: TGTGCCAGCAGTTTAGAGTCGGCTGTCTCTGGGGCCAACGTCCTGACTTTC. The full variable domain, with the rest looked up from reference TRBV28 and TRBJ2-6, is DVKVTQSSRYLVKRTGEKVFLECVQDMDHENMFWYRQDPGLGLRLIYFSYDVKMKEKGDIPEGYSVSREKKERFSLILESASTNQTSMYLCASSLESAVSGANVLTFGAGSRLTVL.

This clonotype was recorded many times. This rearrangement joins TRBV7-6 to TRBJ2-1, with 11 positions matching TRBD2. V was clipped by 5 bases and J by 6 bases; unmatched bases: 9. CDR3 size: 16 residues. Germline lookup yields CDR1 SGHVS and CDR2 FNYEAQ. Here the CDR3 DNA reads TGTGCCAGCAGCGAAGGGACTAGCGGCCCGACCAATGAGCAGTTCTTC. The encoded protein is CASSEGTSGPTNEQFF.

V is TRBV20-1 and J is TRBJ1-2; no reliable D call. CDR1 is DFQATT and CDR2 is SNEGSKA in the germline V gene (reference sequence). The CDR3 contains 13 residues. With 7 bases removed from V and 4 bases from J, the gap between germline ends came to 16 bases. CDR3 in amino acids: CSVPGDGTYGYTF. The CDR3 DNA is TGCAGTGTTCCAGGAGACGGAACCTATGGCTACACCTTC.

This clonotype was picked up a small number of times. The CDR3 reads CASSPEEGGGADTQYF. In DNA, the CDR3 is TGTGCCAGCAGCCCCGAAGAGGGCGGGGGGGCAGATACGCAGTATTTT. The chain is built from TRBV7-8 and TRBJ2-3; 9 nucleotides align to TRBD2. The junction had 10 bases not matched to a gene; V was cut back by 5 bases and J by 4 bases. This CDR3 region has 16 residues. In germline, CDR1 is SGHVS, CDR2 FQNEAQ.

The V and J genes are TRBV19 and TRBJ1-1, with D unclear. The V end was cut by 7 bases, the J end by 7 bases, with 19 bases between. Germline assignment: CDR1 LNHDA and CDR2 SQIVND (reference sequence). This CDR3 is 14 amino acids long. The CDR3 spells CASNKEAEGIEAFF. The CDR3 DNA sequence: TGTGCCAGTAATAAAGAGGCCGAGGGAATTGAAGCTTTCTTT.

The rearrangement uses TRBV6-6 and TRBJ2-5, with D perhaps TRBD1 (5 bases). The CDR3 has 13 amino acids. Germline CDR1 and CDR2: MNHNY and SVGAGI (reference sequence). Trimming pared 8 bases from V and 0 bases from J, leaving 10 bases between. The CDR3 spells CASQTVNQETQYF. DNA of the CDR3: TGTGCCAGCCAGACAGTAAACCAAGAGACCCAGTACTTC.

This clonotype came up a few times. The V and J genes are TRBV27 and TRBJ2-1; D is unclear. This CDR3 has 13 residues. The V and J ends lost 1 base and 5 bases respectively, with 6 bases between them. Germline V CDR1 and CDR2: MNHEY, SMNVEV (reference sequence). The CDR3 here is CASSLWPDNEQFF. As DNA, the CDR3 is TGTGCCAGCAGTTTATGGCCAGACAATGAGCAGTTCTTC.

The CDR3 DNA follows: TGTGCCAGCACCAACCTCGTAATTGGGGGACCCAGCGTTTCACCCCTCCACTTT. The encoded protein is CASTNLVIGGPSVSPLHF. The J gene is TRBJ1-6, the V gene TRBV6-5; a possible D gene is TRBD1 (5 bases). Germline V CDR1 and CDR2: MNHEY, SVGAGI. The CDR3 length is 18 residues. Trimming took off 7 bases at V and 9 bases at J, with 28 bases between the two ends.

This clonotype has only one observation. This sequence joins TRBV10-3 and TRBJ1-2; D may be TRBD1 (6 bases). This CDR3 spans 13 amino acids. The V gene's germline CDR1 is ENHRY and CDR2 SYGVKD. V lost 7 bases and J 6 bases, leaving 15 bases between the germline ends. This CDR3 reads CAINRGQLDGYTF. CDR3 nucleotides: TGTGCCATCAACCGAGGACAGCTTGATGGCTACACCTTC.

This clonotype has ten or more counts. The chain has TRBV6-1 and TRBJ1-5, with D tentatively TRBD1 (6 bases). The CDR3 is made up of 15 amino acids. The V end lost 5 bases, the J end lost 3 bases, and 14 bases lay between the germline ends. Germline V lookup: CDR1 MNHNS, CDR2 SASEGT. The CDR3 DNA reads as TGTGCCAGCAGTCCCGTTCGACAGGACAATCAGCCCCAGCATTTT. It specifies CASSPVRQDNQPQHF.

V gene TRBV5-4 combines with J gene TRBJ2-5; 7 bases match TRBD2. With 0 bases clipped from V and 4 bases from J, the junction kept 3 bases outside the gene matches. There are 14 residues in the CDR3. Germline lookup yields CDR1 SGHNT and CDR2 YYREEE (reference sequence). The DNA for the CDR3 is TGTGCCAGCAGCTTGGAGGGGAGGGGAGAGACCCAGTACTTC. It specifies CASSLEGRGETQYF.

Only a few counts were recorded for this clonotype. V and J are TRBV7-3 and TRBJ2-2, with unresolved D. The V gene lost 5 bases and the J gene lost 6 bases, with 10 bases spanning the gap. Looked up from germline, CDR1 is SGHTA and CDR2 is FQGTGA. This CDR3 comprises 13 residues. For the CDR3, the DNA is TGTGCCAGCAGCGACGGGCGCCCCGGGGAGCTGTTTTTT. It encodes CASSDGRPGELFF.